These 32 T cell receptor beta chains share one sample of origin, sequenced in a study of blood T cell repertoires in COVID-19. TCRdb's table, derived via immunoSEQ multiplex PCR, lists solely in-frame clones and lacks some. The sample lists roughly 100,000 clones, 70% to 85% seen once, with about 14% in the top ten. The sample consisted of peripheral blood. Receptors originate from a woman aged 60-70 years with acute or convalescent COVID-19.

The CDR3 loop is CASRGTSGSSYEQYF. The DNA of the CDR3 is TGTGCCAGCAGAGGGACTAGCGGGAGCTCCTACGAGCAGTACTTC. V gene TRBV2 combines with J gene TRBJ2-7, with 14 bases matching TRBD2. V shed 6 bases and J 0 bases; nucleotides not matched to a gene: 1. The CDR3 sequence is 15 residues long. Germline V lookup: CDR1 SNHLY, CDR2 FYNNEI.

The CDR3 protein is CASSLRGNSYEQYF. CDR3 nucleotides: TGTGCCAGCAGCTTACGAGGGAACTCCTACGAGCAGTACTTC. V gene TRBV7-2 combines with J gene TRBJ2-7; D may be TRBD2 (5 bases). V was trimmed by 2 bases and J by 0 bases, leaving 8 bases between them. This CDR3 region has 14 residues. Germline assignment: CDR1 SGHTA and CDR2 FQGNSA.

The V gene is TRBV27, the J gene TRBJ1-1, with no clear D. The CDR3 consists of 16 residues. Germline V lookup: CDR1 MNHEY, CDR2 SMNVEV (reference sequence). V lost 3 bases and J lost 5, with 19 bases in between. In nucleotides, the CDR3 is TGTGCCAGCAGTTTCTTTTCGGAGGCGCGAAGGACTGAAGCTTTCTTT. Residues: CASSFFSEARRTEAFF.

The chain is built from TRBV2 and TRBJ1-2; 7 bases line up with TRBD1. The CDR3 totals 12 residues. Germline V lookup: CDR1 SNHLY, CDR2 FYNNEI. V lost 11 bases, J lost 6 bases, and 9 bases stayed unmatched. The CDR3 is CAGYRGDDGYTF. DNA of the CDR3: TGTGCCGGATACAGGGGAGATGATGGCTACACCTTC.

The gene calls are TRBV6-6 and TRBJ1-5; D is unclear. This CDR3 contains 12 residues. V lost 7 bases, J lost 5 bases, and 9 bases lay in between. Germline lookup yields CDR1 MNHNY and CDR2 SVGAGI (reference sequence). CDR3 sequence: CASTSGDQPQHF. The CDR3 region has the DNA TGTGCCAGCACCTCGGGTGATCAGCCCCAGCATTTT.

The chain has TRBV27 and TRBJ2-6; D remains ambiguous. Germline assignment: CDR1 MNHEY and CDR2 SMNVEV (reference sequence). This CDR3 contains 14 residues. Trimming removed 4 bases from V and 0 bases from J, with 4 bases in between. The CDR3 coding sequence is TGTGCCAGCAGTTCCCACTCTGGGGCCAACGTCCTGACTTTC. It is translated as CASSSHSGANVLTF. Supplemented by reference TRBV27 and TRBJ2-6, the full variable domain reads EAQVTQNPRYLITVTGKKLTVTCSQNMNHEYMSWYRQDPGLGLRQIYYSMNVEVTDKGDVPEGYKVSRKEKRNFPLILESPSPNQTSLYFCASSSHSGANVLTFGAGSRLTVL.

The chain links TRBV11-2 to TRBJ1-3; D not certain. The V and J ends lost 4 bases and 0 bases respectively, with 16 bases between them. Germline CDR1 and CDR2: SGHAT and FQNNGV. There are 17 residues in the CDR3. CDR3 in DNA: TGTGCCAGCAGCTCCACGGACGGGAGCACCTCTGGAAACACCATATATTTT. Residues: CASSSTDGSTSGNTIYF.

This chain connects TRBV27 to TRBJ2-3, with 10 bases matching TRBD2. V was clipped by 5 bases and J by 1 base; unmatched bases: 6. The germline CDR1 and CDR2 sequences are MNHEY and SMNVEV (reference sequence). The CDR3 spans 16 residues. The CDR3 sequence: CASSPQSGRGTDTQYF. The DNA of the CDR3 is TGTGCCAGCAGTCCGCAGAGCGGGAGGGGCACAGATACGCAGTATTTT.

About this clone itself: Distinct nucleotide sequences in the sample also encode this CDR3. This chain joins TRBV5-1 and TRBJ1-5, with D perhaps matching TRBD1 (5 bases). The germline V gene has CDR1 SGHRS and CDR2 YFSETQ. Trimming removed 0 bases from V and 7 bases from J, with 11 bases in between. This CDR3 comprises 14 residues. The CDR3, as DNA: TGCGCCAGCAGCTTGGTCGGGGAGGGGCAGCCCCAGCATTTT. Protein: CASSLVGEGQPQHF.

The rearrangement links TRBV5-1 to TRBJ2-1, with 12 bases lining up with TRBD1. CDR1 and CDR2 (germline): SGHRS, YFSETQ. The CDR3 is made up of 19 amino acids. The V segment lost 0 bases and the J segment 8 bases; nucleotides outside the gene matches: 15. In nucleotides, the CDR3 is TGCGCCAGCAGCTTGGCCTCTTTAGCGGGACAGGGGGCTAGGGATGAGCAGTTCTTC. Protein sequence: CASSLASLAGQGARDEQFF.

The V gene is TRBV12-3 or TRBV12-4, the J gene TRBJ2-1; 9 bases are a match to TRBD2. The CDR3 runs to 13 residues. Trimming at V came to 6 bases and at J to 7 bases, leaving 4 bases not matched to a gene. CDR3 protein: CASRGLALNEQFF. As DNA, the CDR3 is TGTGCCAGCAGAGGACTAGCGTTGAATGAGCAGTTCTTC.

V is TRBV11-3 and J is TRBJ2-1; maybe TRBD2 (6 bases). The CDR3 loop spans 15 amino acids. V was pared by 4 bases and J by 10 bases, with 20 bases between. Germline V gene lookup returns CDR1 SGHNT and CDR2 YENEEA. In DNA form, the CDR3 reads TGTGCCAGCAGCTACTCCATGATTATCGGGAGCGAGCAGTTCTTC. The encoded protein is CASSYSMIIGSEQFF.

V gene TRBV6-5 combines with J gene TRBJ2-1; TRBD1 is a possible D gene (5 bases). V was pared by 2 bases and J by 0 bases, with 11 bases between. This CDR3 is 16 amino acids long. The germline V gene encodes CDR1 MNHEY and CDR2 SVGAGI. CDR3 sequence (DNA): TGTGCCAGCAGTTACGCCGGACACTCCTCCTACAATGAGCAGTTCTTC. Translation: CASSYAGHSSYNEQFF.

V gene TRBV18 combines with J gene TRBJ2-2, with D tentatively TRBD1 (6 bases). The V gene lost 5 bases and the J gene lost 6 bases, with 16 bases spanning the gap. From germline, CDR1 is KGHSH and CDR2 LQKENI. The CDR3 totals 15 residues. CDR3 region: CASSNRDTVSGELFF. The CDR3 bases are TGTGCCAGCTCAAACCGGGACACTGTATCCGGGGAGCTGTTTTTT.

The rearrangement joins TRBV19 to TRBJ2-7; 8 bases align to TRBD1. The V gene end was trimmed by 4 bases and the J gene end by 5 bases; junction bases not matched to a gene: 4. The CDR3 loop spans 13 amino acids. The V gene's germline CDR1 is LNHDA and CDR2 SQIVND (reference sequence). The CDR3 region is CASSSQGAHEQYF. The CDR3 region has the DNA TGTGCCAGTAGTAGCCAGGGGGCTCACGAGCAGTACTTC.

The V gene is TRBV3-1 (or the pseudogene TRBV3-2), the J gene TRBJ1-2, with D unclear. CDR1 LGHDT and CDR2 YNNKEL come from the germline V gene (reference sequence). The CDR3 consists of 12 residues. Trimming took off 3 bases at V and 9 bases at J, with 11 bases between the two ends. For the CDR3, the DNA is TGTGCCAGCAGCCAGGTACAGAATCGCTACACCTTC. This codes for CASSQVQNRYTF.

This clone was picked up a small number of times. This chain links TRBV6-6 with TRBJ2-3; 7 bases are a match to TRBD1. V was pared by 8 bases and J by 0 bases, with 11 bases of the junction left unmatched. The length of the CDR3 is 16 residues. Per the germline V gene, CDR1 is MNHNY and CDR2 is SVGAGI (reference sequence). In DNA, the CDR3 is TGTGCCAGCCAAGTTCGGACAGGCACAAGCACAGATACGCAGTATTTT. Residues: CASQVRTGTSTDTQYF.

This clone was detected only a few times. The rearrangement joins TRBV27 to TRBJ1-2; D not resolved. V shed 3 bases and J shed 0 bases, with 8 bases lying between them. In germline, CDR1 is MNHEY, CDR2 SMNVEV (reference sequence). The CDR3 totals 14 residues. CDR3 bases: TGTGCCAGCAGTTTCCGGTCGGCTAACTATGGCTACACCTTC. Encoded protein: CASSFRSANYGYTF.

The chain joins TRBV18 to TRBJ2-5, with D possibly being TRBD1 (6 bases). The germline V and J ends were trimmed by 6 bases and 3 bases, with 20 bases remaining between them. The CDR3 spans 16 residues. Germline CDR1 and CDR2: KGHSH and LQKENI. The CDR3, as DNA: TGTGCCAGCTCCCCCGCTGGGGGCGCCTTAGAAGAGACCCAGTACTTC. Protein product: CASSPAGGALEETQYF.

This clone has just one count. The chain combines TRBV28 with TRBJ2-7, with 10 positions matching TRBD2. V lost 6 bases to trimming and J lost 0 bases; unmatched junction nucleotides: 5. The CDR3 runs 15 residues. Per the germline V gene, CDR1 is MDHEN and CDR2 is SYDVKM. The CDR3 loop reads CASRRSSGGSYEQYF. The CDR3 coding sequence is TGTGCCAGCAGGCGTTCTAGCGGGGGCTCCTACGAGCAGTACTTC.

The genes are TRBV2 and TRBJ1-4, with D hard to call. The germline V and J ends were trimmed by 7 bases and 4 bases, with 4 bases remaining between them. Per germline, CDR1 SNHLY and CDR2 FYNNEI. The CDR3 covers 11 residues. CDR3 in amino acids: CASINNEKLFF. The CDR3 DNA follows: TGTGCCAGCATTAATAATGAAAAACTGTTTTTT. The whole variable domain, filled in from reference TRBV2 and TRBJ1-4, reads EPEVTQTPSHQVTQMGQEVILRCVPISNHLYFYWYRQILGQKVEFLVSFYNNEISEKSEIFDDQFSVERPDGSNFTLKIRSTKLEDSAMYFCASINNEKLFFGSGTQLSVL.

This clone was seen only a few times. V gene TRBV30 combines with J gene TRBJ1-6; D unclear. The CDR3 contains 14 residues. The germline CDR1 and CDR2 sequences are GTSNPN and SVGIG (reference sequence). Between the trimmed V and J ends, which lost 3 bases and 14 bases, there was a span of 20 bases. Here the CDR3 reads CAWSPVEGRGSLHF. The CDR3 DNA reads as TGTGCCTGGAGCCCGGTGGAGGGTCGAGGTTCCCTCCACTTT.

This rearrangement joins TRBV30 to TRBJ1-2; TRBD1 is a possible D gene (5 bases). V shed 5 bases and J shed 7 bases, with 14 bases lying between them. CDR3 size: 12 residues. CDR1 is GTSNPN, CDR2 SVGIG, per germline (reference sequence). CDR3 protein: CAWGHPQGGYTF. The CDR3, as DNA: TGTGCCTGGGGGCACCCCCAGGGTGGCTACACCTTC.

The chain couples TRBV28 to TRBJ1-5; 8 bases are shared with TRBD1. The CDR3 totals 14 residues. CDR1 is MDHEN and CDR2 is SYDVKM in the germline V gene. J was trimmed by 5 bases and V by 6 bases; bases with no gene match: 6. This CDR3 reads CASRRGQVDQPQHF. CDR3 nucleotides: TGTGCCAGCAGGAGGGGACAGGTGGATCAGCCCCAGCATTTT.

This chain joins TRBV27 and TRBJ2-1, with 15 bases matching TRBD2. The CDR3 is 16 residues long. Germline V CDR1 and CDR2: MNHEY, SMNVEV (reference sequence). The ends lost 5 bases at V and 7 bases at J; junction bases unmatched: 6. The CDR3 protein is CASSHRTSGGGNEQFF. The CDR3 nucleotides read TGTGCCAGCAGTCACCGGACTAGCGGGGGGGGTAATGAGCAGTTCTTC.

This chain joins TRBV7-6 and TRBJ2-3; TRBD2 aligns across 7 bases. This CDR3 region has 18 residues. The ends lost 1 base at V and 0 bases at J; junction bases unmatched: 10. Per germline, CDR1 SGHVS and CDR2 FNYEAQ. The CDR3 DNA reads as TGTGCCAGCAGCTTAGGTTCCCAAGGGCGGGGGAGCACAGATACGCAGTATTTT. It specifies CASSLGSQGRGSTDTQYF.

The CDR3 region is CASSLVGGGTDTQYF. DNA for the CDR3: TGTGCCAGCAGCTTAGTGGGCGGGGGCACAGATACGCAGTATTTT. The V and J genes are TRBV11-2 and TRBJ2-3, with D possibly TRBD2 on 6 matching bases. The CDR3 runs 15 residues. V lost 1 base, J lost 1 base, and 9 bases lay in between. Looked up from germline, CDR1 is SGHAT and CDR2 is FQNNGV.

The chain has TRBV19 and TRBJ2-1, with D tentatively TRBD1 (5 bases). The V end was cut by 6 bases, the J end by 12 bases, with 18 bases between. Germline V gene sequence: CDR1 LNHDA, CDR2 SQIVND (reference sequence). This CDR3 has 13 residues. CDR3 bases: TGTGCCAGTAGCCCTGGGGCTACTCCACTGCAGTTCTTC. It is translated as CASSPGATPLQFF. Full variable domain (rest looked up from reference TRBV19 and TRBJ2-1): DGGITQSPKYLFRKEGQNVTLSCEQNLNHDAMYWYRQDPGQGLRLIYYSQIVNDFQKGDIAEGYSVSREKKESFPLTVTSAQKNPTAFYLCASSPGATPLQFFGPGTRLTVL.

The chain carries TRBV12-3 or TRBV12-4 and TRBJ2-3, with D perhaps matching TRBD2 (6 bases). This CDR3 region has 13 residues. Between the trimmed V and J ends, which lost 6 bases and 12 bases, there was a span of 19 bases. CDR3 nucleotides: TGTGCCAGCAGCACCGGGACTTTAAACCCCCAGTATTTT. Encoded protein: CASSTGTLNPQYF.

The genes are TRBV28 and TRBJ2-1, with 7 positions matching TRBD1. Germline V gene sequence: CDR1 MDHEN, CDR2 SYDVKM. CDR3 size: 15 residues. Trimming at V came to 6 bases and at J to 3 bases, leaving 8 bases not matched to a gene. The CDR3 DNA reads TGTGCCAGCAGCCGGTGGGGACAGCGCTACAATGAGCAGTTCTTC. This sequence encodes CASSRWGQRYNEQFF.

The chain recombines TRBV6-2 or TRBV6-3 with TRBJ1-5; D is possibly TRBD1 (5 bases). V was shortened by 0 bases and J by 4 bases, with 16 bases between the two germline ends. The germline V gene encodes CDR1 MNHEY and CDR2 SVGEGT. This CDR3 region has 17 residues. The CDR3 DNA reads as TGTGCCAGCAGTTACTCGATGCTGGGGCAGCGTAATCAGCCCCAGCATTTT. Encoded protein: CASSYSMLGQRNQPQHF.

This chain connects TRBV12-3 or TRBV12-4 to TRBJ2-1, with a possible D match to TRBD2 (5 bases). The CDR3 extends over 13 amino acids. V shed 6 bases and J shed 7 bases, with 13 bases lying between them. For the CDR3, the DNA is TGTGCCAGCAGGTTGGACTCCGTTAATGAGCAGTTCTTC. Protein: CASRLDSVNEQFF.